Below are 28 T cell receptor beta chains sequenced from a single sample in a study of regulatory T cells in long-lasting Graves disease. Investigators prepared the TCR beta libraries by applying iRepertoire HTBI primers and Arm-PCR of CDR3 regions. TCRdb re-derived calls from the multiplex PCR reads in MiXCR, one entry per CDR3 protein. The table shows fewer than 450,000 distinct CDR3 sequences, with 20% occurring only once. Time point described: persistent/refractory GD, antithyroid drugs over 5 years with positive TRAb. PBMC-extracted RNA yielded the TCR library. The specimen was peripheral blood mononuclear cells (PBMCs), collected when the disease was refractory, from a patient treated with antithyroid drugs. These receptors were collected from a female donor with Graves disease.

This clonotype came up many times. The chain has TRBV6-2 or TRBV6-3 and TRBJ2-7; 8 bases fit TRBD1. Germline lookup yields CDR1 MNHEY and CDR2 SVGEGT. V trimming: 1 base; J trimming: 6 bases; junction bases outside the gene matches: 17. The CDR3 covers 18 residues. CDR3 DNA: TGTGCCAGCAGTTACTTCTCCCCATCCGGGACAGGCCACTCCGAGCAGTACTTC. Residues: CASSYFSPSGTGHSEQYF.

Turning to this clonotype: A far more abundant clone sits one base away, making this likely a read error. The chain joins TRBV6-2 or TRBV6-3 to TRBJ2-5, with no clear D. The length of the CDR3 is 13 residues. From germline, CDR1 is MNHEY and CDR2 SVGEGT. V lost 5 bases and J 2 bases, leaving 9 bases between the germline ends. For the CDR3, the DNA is TGTGCCAGCAGTCTAGACGGACAAGAGACCCAGTACTTC. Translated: CASSLDGQETQYF.

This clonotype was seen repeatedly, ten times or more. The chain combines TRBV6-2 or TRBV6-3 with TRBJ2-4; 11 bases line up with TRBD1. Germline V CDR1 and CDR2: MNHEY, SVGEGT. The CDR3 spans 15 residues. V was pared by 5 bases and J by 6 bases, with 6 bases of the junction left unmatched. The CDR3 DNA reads TGTGCCAGCAGTGACCCGGGACAGGGGGTAAACATTCAGTACTTC. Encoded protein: CASSDPGQGVNIQYF.

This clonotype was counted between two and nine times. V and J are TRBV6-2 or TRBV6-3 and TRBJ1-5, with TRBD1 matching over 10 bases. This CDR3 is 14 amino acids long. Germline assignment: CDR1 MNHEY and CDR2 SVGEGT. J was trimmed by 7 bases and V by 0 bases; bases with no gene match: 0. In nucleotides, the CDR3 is TGTGCCAGCAGTTACTCGGGACAGGGGCAGCCCCAGCATTTT. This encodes CASSYSGQGQPQHF.

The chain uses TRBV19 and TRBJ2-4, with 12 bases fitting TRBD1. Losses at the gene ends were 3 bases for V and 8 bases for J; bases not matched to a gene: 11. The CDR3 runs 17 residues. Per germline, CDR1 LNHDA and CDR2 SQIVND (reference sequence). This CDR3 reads CASSILGTGGGLDIQYF. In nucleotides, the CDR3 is TGTGCCAGTAGTATTTTAGGGACAGGGGGCGGATTGGACATTCAGTACTTC.

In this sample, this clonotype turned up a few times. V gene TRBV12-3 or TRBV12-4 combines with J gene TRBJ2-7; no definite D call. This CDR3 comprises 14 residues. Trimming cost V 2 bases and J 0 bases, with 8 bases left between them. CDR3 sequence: CASSLILGSYEQYF. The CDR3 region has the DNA TGTGCCAGCAGTTTAATTCTGGGCTCCTACGAGCAGTACTTC.

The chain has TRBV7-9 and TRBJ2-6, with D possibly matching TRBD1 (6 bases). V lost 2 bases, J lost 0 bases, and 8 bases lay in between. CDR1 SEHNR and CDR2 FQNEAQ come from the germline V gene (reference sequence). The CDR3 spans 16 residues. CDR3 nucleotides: TGTGCCAGCAGCTTAAGGGGGTTCTCTGGGGCCAACGTCCTGACTTTC. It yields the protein CASSLRGFSGANVLTF.

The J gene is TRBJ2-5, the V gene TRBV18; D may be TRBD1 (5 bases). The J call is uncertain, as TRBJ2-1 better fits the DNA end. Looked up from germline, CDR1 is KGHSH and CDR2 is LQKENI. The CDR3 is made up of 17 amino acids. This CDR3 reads CASSPIVGASSYNEQFF. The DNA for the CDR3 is TGTGCCAGCTCACCAATCGTTGGGGCTAGCTCCTACAATGAGCAGTTCTTC.

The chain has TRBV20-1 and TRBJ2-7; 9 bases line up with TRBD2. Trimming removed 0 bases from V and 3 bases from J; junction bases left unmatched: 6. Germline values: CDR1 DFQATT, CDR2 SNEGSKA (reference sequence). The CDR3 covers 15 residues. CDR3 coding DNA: TGCAGTGCTAGAGATCGGCTAGCGGGAATCTACGAGCAGTACTTC. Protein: CSARDRLAGIYEQYF.

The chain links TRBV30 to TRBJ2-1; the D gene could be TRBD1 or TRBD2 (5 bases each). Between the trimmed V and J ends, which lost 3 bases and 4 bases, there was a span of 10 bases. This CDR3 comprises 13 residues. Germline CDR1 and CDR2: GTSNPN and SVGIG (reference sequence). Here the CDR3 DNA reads TGTGCCTGGAGCCGGGACGTATACAATGAGCAGTTCTTC. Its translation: CAWSRDVYNEQFF.

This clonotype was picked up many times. CDR3 in DNA: TGTGCCAGCAGACCTCAGGGATCTGAAGCTTTCTTT. Its translation is CASRPQGSEAFF. The chain employs TRBV11-1 and TRBJ1-1; the D gene is possibly TRBD1 (5 bases). The CDR3 loop spans 12 amino acids. Germline lookup yields CDR1 SGHAT and CDR2 FQDESV (reference sequence). V lost 6 bases to trimming and J lost 6 bases, with 11 bases between them.

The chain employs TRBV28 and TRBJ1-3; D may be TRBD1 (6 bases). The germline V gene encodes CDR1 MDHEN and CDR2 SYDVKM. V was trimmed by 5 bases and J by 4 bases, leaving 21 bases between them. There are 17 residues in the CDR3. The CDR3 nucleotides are TGTGCCAGCAGTCCCCGGGGCAGGGGAGCAGGGGGAAACACCATATATTTT. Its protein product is CASSPRGRGAGGNTIYF.

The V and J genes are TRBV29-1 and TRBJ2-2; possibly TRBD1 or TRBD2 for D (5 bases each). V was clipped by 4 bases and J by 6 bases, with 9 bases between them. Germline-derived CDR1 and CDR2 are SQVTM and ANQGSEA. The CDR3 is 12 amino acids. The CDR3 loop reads CSVVQGPGELFF. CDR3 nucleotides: TGCAGCGTTGTCCAGGGACCCGGGGAGCTGTTTTTT.

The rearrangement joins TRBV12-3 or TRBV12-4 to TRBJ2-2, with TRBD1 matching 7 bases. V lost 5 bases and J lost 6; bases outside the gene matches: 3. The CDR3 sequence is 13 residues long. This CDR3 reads CASSITGAGELFF. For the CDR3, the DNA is TGTGCCAGCAGTATTACAGGGGCCGGGGAGCTGTTTTTT.

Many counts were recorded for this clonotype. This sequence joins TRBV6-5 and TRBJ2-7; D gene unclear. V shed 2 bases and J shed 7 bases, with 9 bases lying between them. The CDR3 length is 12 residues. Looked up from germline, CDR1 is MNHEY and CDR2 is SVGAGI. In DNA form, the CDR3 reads TGTGCCAGCAGTTACGAGGTACTAGAGCAGTACTTC. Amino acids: CASSYEVLEQYF.

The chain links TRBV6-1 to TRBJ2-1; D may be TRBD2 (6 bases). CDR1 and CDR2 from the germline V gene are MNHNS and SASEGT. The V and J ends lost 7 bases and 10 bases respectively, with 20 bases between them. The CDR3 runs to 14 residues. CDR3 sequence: CASTPLGLPREQFF. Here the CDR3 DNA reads TGTGCCAGCACCCCCCTGGGACTCCCGAGGGAGCAGTTCTTC.

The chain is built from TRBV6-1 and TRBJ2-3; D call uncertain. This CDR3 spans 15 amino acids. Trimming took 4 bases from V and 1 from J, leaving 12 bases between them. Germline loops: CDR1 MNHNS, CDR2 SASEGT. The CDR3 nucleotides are TGTGCCAGCAGTGGCGCCCTATTGGGCACAGATACGCAGTATTTT. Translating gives CASSGALLGTDTQYF.

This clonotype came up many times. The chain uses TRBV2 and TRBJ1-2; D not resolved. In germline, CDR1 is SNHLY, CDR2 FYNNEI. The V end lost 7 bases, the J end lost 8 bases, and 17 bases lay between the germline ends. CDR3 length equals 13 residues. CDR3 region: CASNLKTRVGYTF. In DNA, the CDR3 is TGTGCCAGCAATCTAAAGACCCGCGTAGGCTACACCTTC. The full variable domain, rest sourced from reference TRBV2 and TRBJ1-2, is EPEVTQTPSHQVTQMGQEVILRCVPISNHLYFYWYRQILGQKVEFLVSFYNNEISEKSEIFDDQFSVERPDGSNFTLKIRSTKLEDSAMYFCASNLKTRVGYTFGSGTRLTVV.

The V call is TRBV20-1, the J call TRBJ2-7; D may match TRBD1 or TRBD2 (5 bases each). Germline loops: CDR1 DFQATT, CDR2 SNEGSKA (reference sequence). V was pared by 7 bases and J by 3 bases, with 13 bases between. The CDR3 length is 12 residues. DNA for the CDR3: TGCAGTGTACCGGGGACCCTCTACGAGCAGTACTTC. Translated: CSVPGTLYEQYF.

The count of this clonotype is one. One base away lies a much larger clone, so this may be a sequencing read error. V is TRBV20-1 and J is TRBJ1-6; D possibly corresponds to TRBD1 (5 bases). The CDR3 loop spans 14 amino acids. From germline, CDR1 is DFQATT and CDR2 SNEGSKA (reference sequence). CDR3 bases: TGCACTGCTAGACATTCGGGGGGGTCCTCACCCCTCCACTTT. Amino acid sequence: CTARHSGGSSPLHF.

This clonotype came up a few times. CDR3 DNA sequence: TGCGCCAGCAGCTTTCAGGGGAATAAGGGAGACGAGCAGTACTTC. Amino acids: CASSFQGNKGDEQYF. The chain recombines TRBV5-1 with TRBJ2-4; tentatively, D is TRBD1 (6 bases). TRBJ2-7 explains the end of the DNA better; the J call may be wrong. The CDR3 extends over 15 amino acids. CDR1 SGHRS and CDR2 YFSETQ come from the germline V gene.

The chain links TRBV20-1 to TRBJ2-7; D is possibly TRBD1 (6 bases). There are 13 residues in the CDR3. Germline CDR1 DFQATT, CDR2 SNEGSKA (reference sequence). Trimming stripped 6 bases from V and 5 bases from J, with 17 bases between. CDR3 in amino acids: CSAHPGHVNEQYF. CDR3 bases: TGCAGTGCGCATCCGGGACATGTGAACGAGCAGTACTTC.

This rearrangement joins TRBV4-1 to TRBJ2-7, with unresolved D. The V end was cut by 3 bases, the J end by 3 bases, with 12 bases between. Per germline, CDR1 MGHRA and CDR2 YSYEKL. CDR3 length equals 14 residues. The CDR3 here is CASSHPGPHYEQYF. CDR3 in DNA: TGCGCCAGCAGCCACCCTGGGCCTCACTACGAGCAGTACTTC.

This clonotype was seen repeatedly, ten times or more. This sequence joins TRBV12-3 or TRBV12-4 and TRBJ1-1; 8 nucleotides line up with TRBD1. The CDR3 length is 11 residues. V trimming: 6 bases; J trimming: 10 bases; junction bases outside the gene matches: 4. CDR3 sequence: CASSLGTGAFF. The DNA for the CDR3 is TGTGCCAGCAGCCTTGGGACAGGAGCTTTCTTT.

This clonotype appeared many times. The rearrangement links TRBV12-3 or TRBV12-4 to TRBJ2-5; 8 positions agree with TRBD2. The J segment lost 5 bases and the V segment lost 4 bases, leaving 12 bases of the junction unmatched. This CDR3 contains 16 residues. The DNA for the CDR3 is TGTGCCAGCAGTTCAACCGCGGGACTAGGATCGGAGACCCAGTACTTC. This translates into CASSSTAGLGSETQYF.

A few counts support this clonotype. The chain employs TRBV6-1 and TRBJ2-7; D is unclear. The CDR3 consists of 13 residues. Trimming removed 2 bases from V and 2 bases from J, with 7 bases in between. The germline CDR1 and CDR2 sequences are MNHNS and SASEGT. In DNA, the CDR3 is TGTGCCAGCAGTGAACAAATTACCTACGAGCAGTACTTC. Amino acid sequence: CASSEQITYEQYF.

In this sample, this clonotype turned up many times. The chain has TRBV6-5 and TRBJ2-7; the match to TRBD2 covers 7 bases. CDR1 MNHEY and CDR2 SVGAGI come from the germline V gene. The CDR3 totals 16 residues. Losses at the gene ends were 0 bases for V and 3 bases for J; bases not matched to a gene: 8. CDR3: CASSYSISGEGYEQYF. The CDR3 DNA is TGTGCCAGCAGTTACTCAATCAGCGGGGAAGGCTACGAGCAGTACTTC.

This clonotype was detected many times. This CDR3 is CASSDIGSGTGEQYF. The CDR3 nucleotides are TGTGCCAGCAGTGACATCGGTAGCGGGACGGGGGAGCAGTACTTC. The chain combines TRBV2 with TRBJ2-7; the match to TRBD2 covers 8 bases. The CDR3 covers 15 residues. Unmatched junction bases numbered 11, after V lost 3 bases and J lost 7 bases. Germline CDR1 is SNHLY and CDR2 is FYNNEI.